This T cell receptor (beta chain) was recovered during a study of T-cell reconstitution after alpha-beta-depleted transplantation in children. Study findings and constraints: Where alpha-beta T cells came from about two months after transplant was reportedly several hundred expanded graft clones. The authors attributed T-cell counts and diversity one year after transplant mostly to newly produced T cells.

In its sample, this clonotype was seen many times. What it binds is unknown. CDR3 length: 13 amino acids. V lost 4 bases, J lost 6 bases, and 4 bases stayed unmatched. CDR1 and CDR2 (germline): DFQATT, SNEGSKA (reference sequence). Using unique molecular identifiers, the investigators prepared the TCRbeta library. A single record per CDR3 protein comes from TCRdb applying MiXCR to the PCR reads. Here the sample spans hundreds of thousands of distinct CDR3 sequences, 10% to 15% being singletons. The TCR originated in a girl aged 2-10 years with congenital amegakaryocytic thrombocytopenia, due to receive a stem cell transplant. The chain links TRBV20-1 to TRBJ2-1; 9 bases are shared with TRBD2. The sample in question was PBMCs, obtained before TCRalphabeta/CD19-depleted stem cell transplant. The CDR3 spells CSATREGLNEQFF. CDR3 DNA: TGCAGTGCTACGCGGGAGGGCCTCAATGAGCAGTTCTTC.